This entry describes one TCR beta chain. Its antigen is unknown. A deep-level run was used for the assay. The assay was immunoSEQ multiplex PCR, and TCRdb's table has in-frame clones only and misses some. The repertoire holds about 1.9 million clones, with 93% as singletons. As defined, naive CD8 cells were CD45RO-negative and positively selected for CCR7, with terminally differentiated effector memory CD45RA+ cells excluded. The source of the sample is a study of shared clonotypes between healthy human individuals. The J segment lost 1 base and the V segment lost 2 bases, leaving 9 bases of the junction unmatched. This CDR3 region has 17 residues. Germline CDR1 and CDR2: MNHEY and SMNVEV (reference sequence). General study results and limits: Among donors, sharing of clonotypes was expected to be affected by sequencing depth. Few donors limited the genetic and exposure-history diversity represented.

The chain is built from TRBV27 and TRBJ2-7; 9 bases map to TRBD1. The sample taken for sequencing was naive CD8+ T cells from PBMCs. This receptor was identified in a man in his late teens or twenties in good health. Some clones in this sample may be carry-over from other donors' samples. CDR3 sequence: CASSLILGTGPSYEQYF. The DNA for the CDR3 is TGTGCCAGCAGTTTAATTTTGGGGACAGGGCCATCCTACGAGCAGTACTTC.